The clone carrying this T cell receptor beta chain appeared many times. Its antigen is currently unknown. These data belong to a study of T cell repertoires in cytomegalovirus infection. V lost 2 bases and J lost 0, with 8 bases in between. Germline V gives CDR1 SGHTA, CDR2 FQGNSA. The CDR3 contains 15 residues. TCRdb re-derived calls from the reads in MiXCR, one entry per CDR3 protein. This table has approximately 43,000 distinct CDR3 sequences, 20% appearing once. Input material: PBMCs, sequenced either directly or after in vitro stimulation (not recorded which). The clonotype originates from a human donor in good health (CMV status not recorded). Some clones in this sample may be carry-over from other donors' samples. V and J are TRBV7-2 and TRBJ2-1, with D unresolved. Written as DNA, the CDR3 is TGTGCCAGCAGCTTAATTGTGGCCTCCTACAATGAGCAGTTCTTC. This sequence encodes CASSLIVASYNEQFF.